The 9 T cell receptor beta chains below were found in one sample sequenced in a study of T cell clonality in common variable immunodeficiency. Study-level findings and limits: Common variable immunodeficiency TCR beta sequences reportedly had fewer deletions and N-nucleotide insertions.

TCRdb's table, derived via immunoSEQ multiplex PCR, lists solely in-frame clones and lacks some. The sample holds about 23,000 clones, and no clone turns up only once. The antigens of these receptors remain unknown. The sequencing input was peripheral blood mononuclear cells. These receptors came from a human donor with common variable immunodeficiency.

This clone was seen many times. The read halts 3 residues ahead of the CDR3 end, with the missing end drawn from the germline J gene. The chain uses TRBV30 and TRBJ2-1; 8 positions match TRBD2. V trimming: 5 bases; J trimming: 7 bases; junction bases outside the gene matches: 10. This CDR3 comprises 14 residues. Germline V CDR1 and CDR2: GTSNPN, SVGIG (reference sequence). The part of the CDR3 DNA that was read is TGTGCCTGGGACTCCAGCGGGAGTAGGAATGAG. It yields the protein CAWDSSGSRNE. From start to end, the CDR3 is CAWDSSGSRNEQFF.

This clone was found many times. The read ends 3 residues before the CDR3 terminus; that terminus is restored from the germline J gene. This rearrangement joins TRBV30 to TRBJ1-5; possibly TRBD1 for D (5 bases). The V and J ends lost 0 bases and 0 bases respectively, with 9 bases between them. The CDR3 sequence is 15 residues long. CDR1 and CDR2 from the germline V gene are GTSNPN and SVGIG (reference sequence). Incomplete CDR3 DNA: TGTGCCTGGAGTGTTGGGGGACTTAGCAATCAGCCC. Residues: CAWSVGGLSNQP. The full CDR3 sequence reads CAWSVGGLSNQPQHF. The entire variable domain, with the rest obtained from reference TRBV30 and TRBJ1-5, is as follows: SQTIHQWPATLVQPVGSPLSLECTVEGTSNPNLYWYRQAAGRGLQLLFYSVGIGQISSEVPQNLSASRPQDRQFILSSKKLLLSDSGFYLCAWSVGGLSNQPQHFGDGTRLSIL.

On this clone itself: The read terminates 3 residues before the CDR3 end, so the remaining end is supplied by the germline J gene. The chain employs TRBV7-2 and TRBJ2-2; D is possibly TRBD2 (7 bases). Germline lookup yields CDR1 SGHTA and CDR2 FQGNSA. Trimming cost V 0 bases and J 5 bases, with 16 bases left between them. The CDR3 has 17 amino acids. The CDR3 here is CASSLAEGGGRTGELFF. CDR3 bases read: TGTGCCAGCAGCTTAGCAGAGGGAGGGGGACGAACCGGGGAG.

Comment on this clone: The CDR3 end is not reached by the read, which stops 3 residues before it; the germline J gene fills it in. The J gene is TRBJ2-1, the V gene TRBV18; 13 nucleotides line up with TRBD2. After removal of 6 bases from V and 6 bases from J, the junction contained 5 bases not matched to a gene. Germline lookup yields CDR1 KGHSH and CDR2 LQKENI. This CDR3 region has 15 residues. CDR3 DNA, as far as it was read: TGTGCCAGCTCGCCCAGGACTAGCGGGAGCAATGAG. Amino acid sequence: CASSPRTSGSNE. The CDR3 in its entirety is CASSPRTSGSNEQFF.

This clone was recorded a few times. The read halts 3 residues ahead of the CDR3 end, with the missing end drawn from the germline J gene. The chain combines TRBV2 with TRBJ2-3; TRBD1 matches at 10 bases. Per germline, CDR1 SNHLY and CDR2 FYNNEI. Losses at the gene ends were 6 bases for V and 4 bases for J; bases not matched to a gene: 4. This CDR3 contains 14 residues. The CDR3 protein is CASSSGTGADTQYF. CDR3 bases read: TGTGCCAGCAGCTCCGGGACAGGGGCAGATACG.

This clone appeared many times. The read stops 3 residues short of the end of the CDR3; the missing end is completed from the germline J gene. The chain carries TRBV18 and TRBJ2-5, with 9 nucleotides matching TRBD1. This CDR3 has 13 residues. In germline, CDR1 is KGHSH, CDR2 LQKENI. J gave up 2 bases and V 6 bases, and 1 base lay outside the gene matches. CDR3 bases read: TGTGCCAGCTCCGGGACAGGGCAAGAGACC. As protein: CASSGTGQET. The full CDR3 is CASSGTGQETQYF.

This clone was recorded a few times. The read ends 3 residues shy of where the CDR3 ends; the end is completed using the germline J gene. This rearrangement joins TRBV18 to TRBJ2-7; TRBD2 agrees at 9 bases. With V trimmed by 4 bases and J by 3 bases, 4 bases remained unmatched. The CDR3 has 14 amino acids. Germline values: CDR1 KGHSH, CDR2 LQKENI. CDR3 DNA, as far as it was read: TGTGCCAGCTCACAGGCGGGAGGGAACTACGAG. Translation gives CASSQAGGNYE. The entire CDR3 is CASSQAGGNYEQYF.

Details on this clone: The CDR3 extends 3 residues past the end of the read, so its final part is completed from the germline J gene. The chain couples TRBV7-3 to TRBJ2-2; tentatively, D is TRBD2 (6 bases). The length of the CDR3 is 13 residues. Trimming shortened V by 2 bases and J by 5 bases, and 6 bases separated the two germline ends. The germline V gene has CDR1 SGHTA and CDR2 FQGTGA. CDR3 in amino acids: CASSLGGTGELFF. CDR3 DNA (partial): TGTGCCAGCAGCTTAGGGGGGACCGGGGAG.

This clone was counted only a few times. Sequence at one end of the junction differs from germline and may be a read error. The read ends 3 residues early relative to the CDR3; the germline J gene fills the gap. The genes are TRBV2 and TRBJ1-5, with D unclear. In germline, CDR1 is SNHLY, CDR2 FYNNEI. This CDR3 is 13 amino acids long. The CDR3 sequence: CANSERTDQPQHF. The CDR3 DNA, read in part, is TGTGCCAACAGTGAACGAACTGATCAGCCC.